This T cell receptor (beta chain) comes out of a study of blood T cell repertoires in COVID-19. About the study: The study drew acute and convalescent COVID-19 samples from the United States, Italy and Spain. T cells, B-cell-depleted T cells, or PBMCs supplied cDNA or gDNA.

In the authors' methods: The assay estimated nucleated cells by amplifying reference gene primers. The method was immunoSEQ multiplex PCR; TCRdb's version includes in-frame clones alone and lacks a portion of them. Clone size and V and J calls were adopted from that table, with D and trimming inferred from the DNA. The sample holds approximately 240,000 clones; roughly 81% are singletons and the top ten take 2.9%. The sample taken for sequencing was peripheral blood. This TCR was sampled from a man in his fifties who had recovered from COVID-19.

This CDR3 is CASSLGTGNNYGYTF. The CDR3, as DNA: TGTGCCAGCAGCTTGGGGACAGGAAATAACTATGGCTACACCTTC. The chain joins TRBV5-5 to TRBJ1-2, with TRBD1 identical over 7 bases. Germline-derived CDR1 and CDR2 are SGHKS and YYEKEE (reference sequence). J lost 1 base, V lost 0 bases, and 3 bases had no gene match. The CDR3 extends over 15 amino acids.